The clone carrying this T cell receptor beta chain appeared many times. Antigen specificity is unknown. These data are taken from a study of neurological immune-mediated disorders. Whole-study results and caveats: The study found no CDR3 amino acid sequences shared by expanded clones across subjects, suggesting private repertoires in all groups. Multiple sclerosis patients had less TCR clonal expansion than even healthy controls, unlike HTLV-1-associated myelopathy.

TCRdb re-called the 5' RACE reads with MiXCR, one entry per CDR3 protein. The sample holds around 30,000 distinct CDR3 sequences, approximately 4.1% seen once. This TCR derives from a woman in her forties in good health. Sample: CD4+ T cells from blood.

DNA for the CDR3: TGTGCCAGCAGCCGGACAGGGGTACCCTACGAGCAGTACTTC. This sequence encodes CASSRTGVPYEQYF. The rearrangement joins TRBV11-2 to TRBJ2-7; TRBD1 matches at 9 bases. CDR1 and CDR2 (germline): SGHAT, FQNNGV. With V trimmed by 5 bases and J by 2 bases, 4 bases remained unmatched. The CDR3 is 14 amino acids.